One T cell receptor beta chain is described in this entry. The CDR3 is 16 residues long. Trimming removed 2 bases from V and 2 bases from J; junction bases left unmatched: 5. The germline V gene has CDR1 MNHEY and CDR2 SVGEGT. This entry comes from a study of blood T cell repertoires in COVID-19. Turning to the study itself: Acute and convalescent COVID-19 samples came from the United States, Italy and Spain. In each case, the material was cDNA or gDNA derived from T cells, B-cell-depleted T cells, or PBMCs.

In the original analysis: Estimation of nucleated cell counts was performed using reference gene primer amplification. Generated by immunoSEQ multiplex PCR, the TCRdb table keeps only in-frame clones and is missing some. The V and J calls and the clone size are those of that table, but D and trimming were determined from the DNA. In the table there are roughly 230,000 clones, about four fifths of which are singletons. V is TRBV6-2 or TRBV6-3 and J is TRBJ1-5, with TRBD1 matching 8 bases. The receptor was isolated from a man between 50 and 59 years old who had recovered from COVID-19. The material sequenced was PBMCs or T cells enriched from blood (not recorded which). This CDR3 is CASSYPGTGGNQPQHF. CDR3 in DNA: TGTGCCAGCAGTTACCCCGGGACAGGAGGCAATCAGCCCCAGCATTTT.